Following are 4 T cell receptor beta chains from one sample sequenced in a study of cytomegalovirus exposure and HLA in healthy donors. The primer mix had 60 Vbeta and 13 Jbeta primers. Clones were sequenced by immunoSEQ multiplex PCR, and TCRdb holds only the in-frame ones, with some missing. The table lists 100,000 to 150,000 clones, 80% to 90% of them singletons. Sequencing was performed on PBMCs. The receptors stem from a woman aged 25 to 39 in good health and CMV-seronegative.

The chain carries TRBV29-1 and TRBJ2-3; 9 bases agree with TRBD2. Germline assignment: CDR1 SQVTM and CDR2 ANQGSEA. The CDR3 totals 13 residues. V shed 7 bases, J shed 6 bases, and the junction held 8 bases outside the gene matches. CDR3 residues: CSGGTSKWDTQYF. CDR3 nucleotides: TGCAGCGGCGGGACTAGCAAATGGGATACGCAGTATTTT.

The chain uses TRBV21-1 and TRBJ2-5; TRBD2 is taken as the D call from the table, unchecked against the DNA. TRBV21-1 represents a pseudogene. This CDR3 contains 17 residues. The CDR3 nucleotides are TGTGCCAGCAGCATACCTCCGGCTACTAGGGATCAAGAGACCCAGTACTTC. The encoded protein is CASSIPPATRDQETQYF.

Worth noting for this clone: The missing conserved phenylalanine or tryptophan at the end of this CDR3 makes a read error likely. The chain uses TRBV6-5 and TRBJ1-6; 7 nucleotides align to TRBD1. The V gene's germline CDR1 is MNHEY and CDR2 SVGAGI. V lost 6 bases and J lost 7; bases outside the gene matches: 6. This CDR3 has 14 residues. The CDR3 region is CASRRQGSNSPLHL. In nucleotides, the CDR3 is TGTGCCAGCAGACGACAGGGATCCAATTCACCCCTCCACCTT.

This clone was picked up one time. This sequence joins TRBV30 and TRBJ2-1; D gene ambiguous. The V gene's germline CDR1 is GTSNPN and CDR2 SVGIG (reference sequence). The V and J ends lost 0 bases and 8 bases respectively, with 11 bases between them. The CDR3 is made up of 13 amino acids. The chain's CDR3 is CAWSVHSRDEQFF. The CDR3 DNA reads as TGTGCCTGGAGTGTCCACTCCCGGGATGAGCAGTTCTTC.